Following are 9 T cell receptor beta chains from one sample sequenced in a study of prognosis after radiotherapy for stage I lung cancer. CDR3 of TCR beta was amplified from genomic DNA via a two-round multiplex PCR. First-round PCR employed TRBV- and TRBJ-specific primers for each gene. TCRdb fed the multiplex PCR reads into MiXCR, producing one record per CDR3 protein. In the table there are about 24,000 distinct CDR3 sequences, 35% to 40% of which are singletons. This sample comprised PBMCs, obtained before or after stereotactic body radiation therapy (not recorded which). The origin of the receptors is a donor aged 50 or older with non-small cell lung cancer.

This clonotype was seen at least ten times. CDR3 residues: CASSSQGGRSPLHF. CDR3 coding DNA: TGCGCCAGCAGCTCACAGGGAGGGAGATCACCCCTCCACTTT. The rearrangement joins TRBV5-1 to TRBJ1-6; possibly TRBD1 for D (6 bases). CDR3 size: 14 residues. Per germline, CDR1 SGHRS and CDR2 YFSETQ. V shed 3 bases and J shed 10 bases, with 14 bases lying between them.

The table lists this clonotype with a few counts. The V call is TRBV11-2, the J call TRBJ2-5; D unclear. The V gene lost 4 bases and the J gene lost 5 bases, with 14 bases spanning the gap. CDR3 length: 14 residues. Germline V lookup: CDR1 SGHAT, CDR2 FQNNGV. In DNA form, the CDR3 reads TGTGCCAGCAGCTCACCCACTCGTTGGGAGACCCAGTACTTC. It yields the protein CASSSPTRWETQYF. Full variable domain (missing parts from reference TRBV11-2 and TRBJ2-5): EAGVAQSPRYKIIEKRQSVAFWCNPISGHATLYWYQQILGQGPKLLIQFQNNGVVDDSQLPKDRFSAERLKGVDSTLKIQPAKLEDSAVYLCASSSPTRWETQYFGPGTRLLVL.

The genes are TRBV28 and TRBJ1-2, with a weak D call TRBD1 (5 bases). Germline V CDR1 and CDR2: MDHEN, SYDVKM. This CDR3 comprises 15 residues. The CDR3 spells CESRLPGTVNYGYTF. The CDR3 DNA sequence: TGTGAAAGCAGACTTCCCGGGACCGTGAACTATGGCTACACCTTC.

This clonotype was recorded many times. The chain combines TRBV6-2 or TRBV6-3 with TRBJ1-4; D not certain. The ends were cut back, 8 bases at V and 0 bases at J, with 13 bases in the middle. Looked up from germline, CDR1 is MNHEY and CDR2 is SVGEGT. This CDR3 contains 15 residues. This CDR3 reads CASREHKATNEKLFF. CDR3 in DNA: TGTGCCAGCCGAGAACACAAGGCAACTAATGAAAAACTGTTTTTT.

A word on this clonotype: This likely traces to a read error, being one base from a far larger clone. J is TRBJ2-3 and V is TRBV6-5; 9 nucleotides align to TRBD1. Per the germline V gene, CDR1 is MNHEY and CDR2 is SVGAGI. The CDR3 extends over 17 amino acids. CDR3 coding DNA: TGTGCCAGCAGGGTAACGTCGGGACAGGGAAGCACATATACGCAGTATTTT. Its protein product is CASRVTSGQGSTYTQYF.

On this clonotype: The germline gene is not matched at one end of the junction; a read error may be the cause. This chain links TRBV20-1 with TRBJ1-2, with D possibly matching TRBD1 (5 bases). The CDR3 is 12 amino acids. Germline-derived CDR1 and CDR2 are DFQATT and SNEGSKA (reference sequence). CDR3 sequence reads: CSVRRQPYGYTF. The CDR3 DNA reads TGCAGTGTTAGACGACAGCCCTATGGCTACACCTTC.

The chain recombines TRBV19 with TRBJ1-2; D gene ambiguous. Per germline, CDR1 LNHDA and CDR2 SQIVND (reference sequence). Trimming took off 7 bases at V and 7 bases at J, with 16 bases between the two ends. CDR3 size: 13 residues. In nucleotides, the CDR3 is TGTGCCAGTAACGTAGGCGGATTTGGTGGCTACACCTTC. Translated: CASNVGGFGGYTF.

The table lists this clonotype with many counts. In DNA form, the CDR3 reads TGTGCCAGCAGTTCGTCTAGGGGGGGCTCCGAGCAGTACTTC. The encoded protein is CASSSSRGGSEQYF. The V call is TRBV6-2 or TRBV6-3, the J call TRBJ2-7, with D tentatively TRBD2 (7 bases). The CDR3 length is 14 residues. Germline CDR1 MNHEY, CDR2 SVGEGT. The ends were cut back, 4 bases at V and 6 bases at J, with 16 bases in the middle.

In the case of this clonotype: A read error is the likely source, as a far larger clone sits one nucleotide away. This chain uses TRBV6-4 with TRBJ2-3; D not certain. Germline CDR1 reads MRHNA; CDR2 reads SNTAGT. V was clipped by 6 bases and J by 0 bases, with 10 bases between them. The CDR3 loop spans 14 amino acids. The CDR3 nucleotides are TGTGCCAGCAGAGTAGGTGCTAGCACAGATACGCAGTATTTT. As protein: CASRVGASTDTQYF.